The rows below give T cell receptor beta chains drawn from one sample of a study of blood T cell repertoires in COVID-19. The assay was immunoSEQ multiplex PCR, and TCRdb's table has in-frame clones only and misses some. In the table there are under 70,000 clones, roughly 80% of which are singletons. Sequencing was performed on peripheral blood. Receptors were obtained from a man aged 55 to 70 with acute or convalescent COVID-19. Each CDR3 is given with its conserved first and last residue. Fields, in order: V gene, clone size, D gene, J gene, CDR3 protein, CDR3 DNA. D genes are given only for firm matches. Size tells how often a clone was seen (once, few, many) or the class of an expanded clone, and some rows leave it out.

>TRBV11-2|-|-|TRBJ2-7
CASSLGHEQYF
TGTGCCAGCAGCTTAGGGCACGAGCAGTACTTC
>TRBV7-2|-|-|TRBJ1-5
CASSPGRGQPQHF
TGTGCCAGCAGCCCCGGGAGGGGACAGCCCCAGCATTTT
>TRBV19|-|-|TRBJ2-5
CAVRGGAGRSETQYF
TGTGCCGTGAGGGGTGGGGCAGGGAGGTCTGAGACCCAGTACTTC
>TRBV7-2|-|-|TRBJ2-7
CASRYSYEQYF
TGTGCCAGCAGATACTCCTACGAGCAGTACTTC
>TRBV30|-|-|TRBJ2-2
CAWRSRAVNTGELFF
TGTGCCTGGAGGAGTCGAGCGGTGAACACCGGGGAGCTGTTTTTT
>TRBV4-1|once|TRBD1|TRBJ2-7
CASSQGQLYEQYF
TGCGCCAGCAGCCAGGGACAGCTATACGAGCAGTACTTC
>TRBV19|once|-|TRBJ2-7
CASSIKEGRSSYEQYF
TGTGCCAGTAGTATAAAGGAGGGCAGGTCCTCCTACGAGCAGTACTTC
>TRBV29-1|-|-|TRBJ1-2
CSVDAPGEGYTF
TGCAGCGTTGACGCCCCCGGAGAAGGCTACACCTTC
>TRBV19|-|-|TRBJ1-6
CASSPLQDHHSPLHF
TGTGCCAGTAGCCCTCTACAGGACCATCACTCACCCCTCCACTTT
>TRBV24-1|-|-|TRBJ2-1
CATSLGQLTYNEQFF
TGTGCCACCTCTCTTGGACAATTGACATACAATGAGCAGTTCTTC
>TRBV5-5|-|TRBD1|TRBJ1-1
CASSSRQGPTEAFF
TGTGCCAGCAGCTCCCGACAGGGGCCCACTGAAGCTTTCTTT
>TRBV29-1|-|-|TRBJ2-7
CSARDSAYEQYF
TGCAGCGCTCGGGACTCCGCCTACGAGCAGTACTTC
>TRBV5-6|-|-|TRBJ1-3
CASSLGTVFGNTIYF
TGTGCCAGCAGCTTGGGGACAGTTTTCGGAAACACCATATATTTT
>TRBV7-8|-|-|TRBJ1-5
CASSLGEQPQHF
TGTGCCAGCAGCTTAGGGGAGCAGCCCCAGCATTTT
>TRBV7-6|-|TRBD2|TRBJ2-2
CASSSLAGDHTGELFF
TGTGCCAGCAGCTCCCTAGCGGGAGACCACACCGGGGAGCTGTTTTTT
>TRBV19|-|TRBD2|TRBJ2-7
CASRTSGRSEQYF
TGTGCCAGTAGAACTAGCGGGAGGAGCGAGCAGTACTTC
>TRBV12-3/TRBV12-4|-|-|TRBJ1-2
CASSLTVNYGYTF
TGTGCCAGCAGCTTGACAGTTAACTATGGCTACACCTTC
>TRBV19|-|TRBD2|TRBJ2-5
CASSISGTHQETQYF
TGTGCCAGTAGTATTAGCGGGACCCACCAAGAGACCCAGTACTTC
>TRBV28|-|TRBD1|TRBJ2-7
CASKRQGAREQYF
TGTGCCAGCAAAAGGCAGGGGGCACGGGAGCAGTACTTC
>TRBV2|-|-|TRBJ2-7
CASRRVSYEQYF
TGTGCCAGCAGACGGGTCTCCTACGAGCAGTACTTC
>TRBV4-2|-|-|TRBJ1-1
CASSQDREPEAFF
TGTGCCAGCAGCCAAGATAGGGAGCCTGAAGCTTTCTTT
>TRBV28|-|-|TRBJ2-1
CASSLSGALPEQFF
TGTGCCAGCAGTTTGTCTGGGGCCCTCCCGGAGCAGTTCTTC
>TRBV5-1|-|-|TRBJ2-3
CASSLEDGSADTQYF
TGCGCCAGCAGCTTGGAGGACGGGAGCGCAGATACGCAGTATTTT
>TRBV7-8|-|TRBD1|TRBJ1-2
CASSDRTGARIYYGYTF
TGTGCCAGCAGCGATAGGACAGGGGCTAGAATTTACTATGGCTACACCTTC
>TRBV12-3/TRBV12-4|-|-|TRBJ1-1
CASSFGGIKAFF
TGTGCCAGCAGTTTTGGGGGGATTAAAGCTTTCTTT
>TRBV13|-|TRBD2|TRBJ2-2
CASSSSGRANTGELFF
TGTGCCAGCAGCTCTAGCGGGAGGGCGAACACCGGGGAGCTGTTTTTT
>TRBV18|-|-|TRBJ2-5
CASRGSSETQYF
TGTGCGTCCCGGGGATCGTCAGAGACCCAGTACTTC
>TRBV19|-|TRBD1|TRBJ1-2
CASSPDRGEVYGYTF
TGTGCCAGTAGTCCGGACAGGGGGGAAGTCTATGGCTACACCTTC
>TRBV3-1/TRBV3-2|-|-|TRBJ2-2
CASSPIPGLTGELFF
TGTGCCAGCAGCCCCATCCCGGGTCTCACCGGGGAGCTGTTTTTT
>TRBV5-1|-|-|TRBJ2-7
CASSLGVASSSYEQYF
TGCGCCAGCAGCTTGGGGGTAGCTTCGAGCTCCTACGAGCAGTACTTC
>TRBV19|many|TRBD2|TRBJ2-2
CASRLKRDPGELFF
TGTGCCAGTCGGTTGAAGCGGGACCCCGGGGAGCTGTTTTTT
>TRBV7-2|-|-|TRBJ2-6
CASQIYSSGANVLTF
TGTGCCAGCCAGATTTACAGCTCTGGGGCCAACGTCCTGACTTTC
>TRBV3-1/TRBV3-2|-|-|TRBJ2-2
CASSQDRSLKGELFF
TGTGCCAGCAGCCAAGATCGGTCCTTAAAGGGGGAGCTGTTTTTT
>TRBV2|-|-|TRBJ1-1
CASRRNRDSEIEAFF
TGTGCCAGCAGGAGGAACCGGGACTCGGAGATTGAAGCTTTCTTT
>TRBV28|few|-|TRBJ2-7
CASSPPGGLSYEQYF
TGTGCCAGCAGTCCCCCCGGGGGTCTCTCCTACGAGCAGTACTTC
>TRBV20-1|-|TRBD2|TRBJ2-5
CSASSSGRSRETQYF
TGCAGTGCTAGTTCCAGCGGGAGATCGCGGGAGACCCAGTACTTC
>TRBV18|few|-|TRBJ1-6
CASSPMTGENSPLHF
TGTGCCAGCTCACCGATGACAGGTGAAAATTCACCCCTCCACTTT
>TRBV28|few|-|TRBJ2-7
CASSWVHRYEQYF
TGTGCCAGCAGCTGGGTCCACAGATACGAGCAGTACTTC
>TRBV10-3|-|-|TRBJ2-1
CAITRDSRVYNEQFF
TGTGCCATCACCCGGGACTCCCGTGTCTACAATGAGCAGTTCTTC
>TRBV9|-|-|TRBJ2-1
CASTPGTPSRGSYNEQFF
TGTGCCAGCACCCCCGGGACTCCATCCCGGGGCTCCTACAATGAGCAGTTCTTC
>TRBV5-8|few|-|TRBJ1-5
CASSLSGLGSQPQHF
TGTGCCAGCAGCTTGAGCGGCCTGGGAAGTCAGCCCCAGCATTTT
>TRBV18|-|TRBD1|TRBJ1-1
CASSPGQGRNTEAFF
TGTGCCAGCTCACCCGGACAGGGGCGGAACACTGAAGCTTTCTTT
>TRBV7-8|-|-|TRBJ2-2
CASSLRPGMNTGELFF
TGTGCCAGCAGCTTAAGGCCAGGGATGAATACCGGGGAGCTGTTTTTT
>TRBV19|-|-|TRBJ2-5
CASSSPREGKETQYF
TGTGCCAGTAGTTCCCCCCGGGAAGGGAAAGAGACCCAGTACTTC
>TRBV27|-|-|TRBJ2-1
CASKQLGLSSYNEQFF
TGTGCCAGCAAACAACTCGGACTAAGCTCCTACAATGAGCAGTTCTTC
>TRBV5-4|-|TRBD1|TRBJ2-1
CASTVQGKSSNEQFF
TGTGCCAGCACCGTACAGGGGAAGAGCTCCAATGAGCAGTTCTTC
>TRBV7-6|-|TRBD1|TRBJ1-4
CASSLQGADGEKLFF
TGTGCCAGCAGCCTACAGGGGGCAGATGGTGAAAAACTGTTTTTT
>TRBV7-3|-|TRBD2|TRBJ2-2
CASSSTLAGARGGELFF
TGTGCCAGCAGCTCCACACTAGCGGGAGCCCGTGGCGGGGAGCTGTTTTTT
>TRBV6-4|-|TRBD1|TRBJ1-2
CASSPGQGATYGYTF
TGTGCCAGCAGTCCAGGACAGGGGGCAACCTATGGCTACACCTTC